A selection of T cell receptor beta chains follows, all from one sample in a study of shared clonotypes between healthy human individuals. TCRdb's copy holds only in-frame clones and misses some; the assay was immunoSEQ multiplex PCR. The data show roughly 770,000 clones, around 96% seen once. Sequencing was done on a sample of naive CD8+ T cells sorted from blood. These receptors came from a man younger than 40 in good health. CDR3s include the opening cysteine and the closing phenylalanine or tryptophan. Each record gives: clone size, V gene, D gene, CDR3 length, J gene, CDR3 protein, CDR3 DNA. A D gene is named only where the DNA matches it firmly. Some rows have no size entry. The others give once, few or many, or a class for an expanded clone.

NA,TRBV9,NA,12,TRBJ2-7,CASSVEGGEQYF,TGTGCCAGCAGCGTAGAAGGGGGCGAGCAGTACTTC
once,TRBV28,NA,15,TRBJ2-7,CASSSGEGPWHEQYF,TGTGCCAGCAGTTCCGGTGAGGGGCCCTGGCACGAGCAGTACTTC
NA,TRBV9,TRBD2,15,TRBJ2-3,CASSSPAGVPDTQYF,TGTGCCAGCAGCTCACCAGCGGGAGTCCCAGATACGCAGTATTTT
NA,TRBV7-2,NA,12,TRBJ2-1,CASSLSYNEQFF,TGTGCCAGCAGCTTATCCTACAATGAGCAGTTCTTC
NA,TRBV13,NA,17,TRBJ2-5,CASSQRAGATLEETQYF,TGTGCCAGCAGCCAGAGGGCAGGGGCTACGCTAGAGGAGACCCAGTACTTC
NA,TRBV9,NA,16,TRBJ2-3,CASSPRTNQGADTQYF,TGTGCCAGCAGCCCGCGGACTAACCAGGGTGCAGATACGCAGTATTTT
NA,TRBV27,NA,17,TRBJ1-2,CASSLLAGLDSGIGYTF,TGTGCCAGCAGTTTATTGGCAGGGCTTGATTCCGGTATAGGCTACACCTTC
NA,TRBV15,NA,13,TRBJ1-5,CATSSRGDQPQHF,TGTGCCACCAGCAGTAGGGGCGATCAGCCCCAGCATTTT
NA,TRBV5-1,TRBD2,15,TRBJ2-7,CASSSGTSYSHEQYF,TGCGCCAGCAGCTCCGGGACTAGCTATTCCCACGAGCAGTACTTC
NA,TRBV30,NA,11,TRBJ2-7,CAGESSYEQYF,TGTGCCGGGGAGTCCTCTTACGAGCAGTACTTC
once,TRBV10-3,TRBD1,14,TRBJ2-7,CAISDPGTGYEQYF,TGTGCCATCAGCGATCCCGGGACAGGCTACGAGCAGTACTTC
NA,TRBV27,NA,12,TRBJ1-1,CASSRGGRHSIF,TGTGCCAGCAGTCGGGGGGGTAGACACTCTATCTTT
NA,TRBV19,TRBD2,15,TRBJ2-1,CASSIGLAGGSEQFF,TGTGCCAGTAGTATTGGACTAGCGGGAGGGAGTGAGCAGTTCTTC
NA,TRBV10-2,NA,11,TRBJ2-1,CASGAYNEQFF,TGCGCCAGCGGAGCCTACAATGAGCAGTTCTTC
NA,TRBV27,TRBD1,13,TRBJ2-2,CASTGQGYRELFF,TGTGCCAGCACGGGACAGGGGTACCGGGAGCTGTTTTTT
once,TRBV5-1,TRBD2,22,TRBJ2-5,CASSFRVMSEERESSSWETQYF,TGCGCCAGCAGCTTCCGAGTTATGTCGGAAGAGCGGGAGAGCTCCAGTTGGGAGACCCAGTACTTC
NA,TRBV27,NA,14,TRBJ1-5,CASSFQGHNQPQHF,TGTGCCAGCAGTTTTCAGGGCCACAATCAGCCCCAGCATTTT
NA,TRBV4-1,TRBD2,15,TRBJ2-7,CASSQGDYPEDEQYF,TGCGCCAGCAGCCAAGGGGACTACCCCGAGGACGAGCAGTACTTC
NA,TRBV29-1,NA,13,TRBJ1-3,CSVEMGAGNTIYF,TGCAGCGTTGAGATGGGCGCTGGAAACACCATATATTTT
NA,TRBV10-3,TRBD1,12,TRBJ2-7,CAIKEQGGEQYF,TGTGCCATCAAGGAACAGGGGGGTGAGCAGTACTTC
once,TRBV10-2,TRBD2,14,TRBJ2-1,CASSDGTSGNEQFF,TGCGCCAGCAGTGACGGGACTAGCGGCAATGAGCAGTTCTTC
NA,TRBV5-1,TRBD1,16,TRBJ2-7,CASSSAGQGKSYEQYF,TGCGCCAGCAGTTCGGCGGGACAGGGAAAATCCTACGAGCAGTACTTC
NA,TRBV28,TRBD2,15,TRBJ2-3,CASSLFSGSTDTQYF,TGTGCCAGCAGTTTGTTTAGCGGGAGTACAGATACGCAGTATTTT
NA,TRBV11-2,TRBD1,13,TRBJ1-2,CASSLGDSYGYTF,TGTGCCAGCAGCTTAGGGGACAGTTATGGCTACACCTTC